This record looks at one T cell receptor beta chain sequence and its context. The target antigen is unknown. Profiled with immunoSEQ multiplex PCR; TCRdb holds only in-frame clones, not every one. The table records tens of thousands of clones, approximately 94% of them present only once. The sample originates from a study of cytomegalovirus exposure and HLA in healthy donors. Study-wide context: The roughly 110 validation repertoires were produced on the same platform as the roughly 720 repertoires of the first cohort. This was reported in a later analysis. Findings of the study overall: Cytomegalovirus association was listed for 164 TCR beta chains. For most TCR sequences rarity was the rule, although some public TCRs occurred in many donors. First-cohort TCR clusters were later found to tend to co-occur in the roughly 110 validation repertoires.

The V end was cut by 7 bases, the J end by 5 bases, with 17 bases between. The CDR3 is 14 amino acids. From germline, CDR1 is SNHLY and CDR2 FYNNEI. Sequenced input: PBMCs. The chain joins TRBV2 to TRBJ2-5; perhaps TRBD1 as D (6 bases). The receptor's source is a woman between 18 and 30 years old in good health and CMV-seropositive. This CDR3 reads CASTFQGSLETQYF. As DNA, the CDR3 is TGTGCCAGCACCTTCCAGGGGTCCCTGGAGACCCAGTACTTC. The full variable domain, rest sourced from reference TRBV2 and TRBJ2-5, is EPEVTQTPSHQVTQMGQEVILRCVPISNHLYFYWYRQILGQKVEFLVSFYNNEISEKSEIFDDQFSVERPDGSNFTLKIRSTKLEDSAMYFCASTFQGSLETQYFGPGTRLLVL.